The rows below give T cell receptor beta chains drawn from one sample of a study of cytomegalovirus exposure and HLA in healthy donors. Some clones are missing from TCRdb's copy, which holds only in-frame ones; the method was immunoSEQ multiplex PCR. The sample holds some 150,000 clones, approximately 88% seen once. The sequenced sample was PBMCs. These receptor sequences come from a woman aged 18-29 years in good health and CMV-seropositive. The CDR3 runs from the conserved cysteine through the conserved F or W. Each record gives: J gene, V gene, D gene, clone size, CDR3 DNA, CDR3 protein. A D gene is named only where the DNA matches it firmly. Clone size is not always given. Where it is, it says once, few, many or a class for expanded clones.

>TRBJ2-1|TRBV7-9|TRBD2|NA
TGTGCCAGCAGCGCCTGGACTAGAGATTACAATGAGCAGTTCTTC
CASSAWTRDYNEQFF
>TRBJ1-2|TRBV29-1|NA|once
TGCAGCGTTCGCCCATACAGGGAACTCAATAACTATGGCTACACCTTC
CSVRPYRELNNYGYTF
>TRBJ2-7|TRBV4-2|TRBD1|NA
TGTGCCAGCAGCCAAGATTTCGGGACAGGGGGCTACGAGCAGTACTTC
CASSQDFGTGGYEQYF
>TRBJ2-7|TRBV29-1|TRBD2|NA
TGCAGCGTTGAAGACCGCGGGAGTTACTCCTACGAGCAGTACTTC
CSVEDRGSYSYEQYF
>TRBJ1-3|TRBV15|NA|NA
TGTGCCACCAGCAGAGACTCAGCCATATATTTT
CATSRDSAIYF
>TRBJ2-1|TRBV11-2|NA|NA
TGTGCCAGCAGCTTAGCTAGCCTAAATGAGCAGTTCTTC
CASSLASLNEQFF
>TRBJ1-3|TRBV11-2|NA|NA
TGTGCCAGCAGCTCCTCGGGCAGGGCTGGAAACACCATATATTTT
CASSSSGRAGNTIYF
>TRBJ1-2|TRBV4-3|NA|few
TGCGCCAGCTCCTTTCTGACCAGGGAGGAGGGCTACACCTTC
CASSFLTREEGYTF
>TRBJ1-1|TRBV6-5|NA|NA
TGTGCCAGCGAGGACGGGGGGCGGAGCACTGAAGCTTTCTTT
CASEDGGRSTEAFF
>TRBJ2-3|TRBV30|TRBD2|NA
TGTGCCTGGAGTAAAGGGCTCAGCGGGAGCCCGAGGGATACGCAGTATTTT
CAWSKGLSGSPRDTQYF
>TRBJ2-5|TRBV5-6|TRBD1|NA
TGTGCCAGCAGCGCAGAGGGGGCCAGGTGGGAAGAGACCCAGTACTTC
CASSAEGARWEETQYF
>TRBJ2-7|TRBV16|TRBD2|once
TGTGCCAGCAGCCAAATCCCGAACCCCGGGACTAGCGAATACGAGCAGTACTTC
CASSQIPNPGTSEYEQYF
>TRBJ1-5|TRBV5-1|TRBD1|NA
TGCGCCAGCAGCCTGGAGGGGGCTATTAATCAGCCCCAGCATTTT
CASSLEGAINQPQHF